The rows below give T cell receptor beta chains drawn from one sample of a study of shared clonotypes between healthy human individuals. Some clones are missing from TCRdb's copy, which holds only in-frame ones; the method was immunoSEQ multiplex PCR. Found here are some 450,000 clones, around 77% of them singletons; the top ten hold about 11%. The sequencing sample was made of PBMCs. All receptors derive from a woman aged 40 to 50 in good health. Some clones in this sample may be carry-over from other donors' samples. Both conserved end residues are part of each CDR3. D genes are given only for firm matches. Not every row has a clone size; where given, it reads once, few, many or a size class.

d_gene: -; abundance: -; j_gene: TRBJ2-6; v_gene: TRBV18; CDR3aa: CASSPQSAGTGANVLTF; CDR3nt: TGTGCCAGCTCACCCCAGTCGGCGGGGACTGGGGCCAACGTCCTGACTTTC
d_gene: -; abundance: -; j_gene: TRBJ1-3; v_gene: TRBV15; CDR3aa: CATSRDRTKGNTIYF; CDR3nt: TGTGCCACCAGCAGAGACAGGACAAAGGGAAACACCATATATTTT
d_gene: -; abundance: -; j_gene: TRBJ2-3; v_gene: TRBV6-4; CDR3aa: CASSDCVTDTQYF; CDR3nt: TGTGCCAGCAGTGACTGCGTCACAGATACGCAGTATTTT
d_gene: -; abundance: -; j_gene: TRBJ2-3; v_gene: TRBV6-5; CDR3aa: CASSTPGVAADTQYF; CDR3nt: TGTGCCAGCAGTACTCCGGGAGTCGCAGCAGATACGCAGTATTTT
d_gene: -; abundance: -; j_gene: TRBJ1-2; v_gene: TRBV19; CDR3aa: CASSPSKAYGYTF; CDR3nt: TGTGCCAGTAGTCCCTCCAAGGCTTATGGCTACACCTTC
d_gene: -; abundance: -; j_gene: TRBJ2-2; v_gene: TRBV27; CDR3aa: CASGSRYRSNTGELFF; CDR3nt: TGTGCCAGCGGGTCTAGGTACAGGTCGAACACCGGGGAGCTGTTTTTT
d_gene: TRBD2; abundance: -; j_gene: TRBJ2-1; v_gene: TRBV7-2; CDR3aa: CASSLRFLAGGPRYNEQFF; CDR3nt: TGTGCCAGCAGCTTAAGGTTTCTAGCGGGAGGGCCCAGGTACAATGAGCAGTTCTTC
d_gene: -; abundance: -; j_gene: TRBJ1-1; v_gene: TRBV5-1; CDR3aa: CASNSQGQGNTEAFF; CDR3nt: TGCGCCAGCAACTCTCAGGGGCAGGGGAACACTGAAGCTTTCTTT
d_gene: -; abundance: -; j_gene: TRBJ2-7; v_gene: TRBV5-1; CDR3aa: CASSTGSPGEQYF; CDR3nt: TGCGCCAGCAGCACCGGGTCACCGGGGGAGCAGTACTTC
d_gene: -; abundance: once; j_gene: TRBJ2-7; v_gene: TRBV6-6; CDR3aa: CATSPSGLFSEQYF; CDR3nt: TGTGCCACCTCTCCCTCGGGACTTTTTTCCGAGCAGTACTTC
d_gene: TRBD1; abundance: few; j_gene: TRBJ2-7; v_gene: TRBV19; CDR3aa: CASSAGQGLEQYF; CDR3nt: TGTGCCAGTAGTGCCGGACAGGGTCTCGAGCAGTACTTC
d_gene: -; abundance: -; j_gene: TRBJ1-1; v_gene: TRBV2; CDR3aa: CASSEEGGLNTEAFF; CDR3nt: TGTGCCAGCAGTGAAGAGGGCGGGCTGAACACTGAAGCTTTCTTT
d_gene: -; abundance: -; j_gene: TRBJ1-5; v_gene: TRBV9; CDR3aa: CASSVDGALQPQHF; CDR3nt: TGTGCCAGCAGCGTAGACGGGGCACTACAGCCCCAGCATTTT
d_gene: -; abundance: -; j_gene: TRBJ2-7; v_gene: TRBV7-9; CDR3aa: CASSLGHNYEQYF; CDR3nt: TGTGCCAGCAGCTTAGGGCACAACTACGAGCAGTACTTC
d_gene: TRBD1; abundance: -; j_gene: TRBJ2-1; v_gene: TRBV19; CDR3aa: CASRKLQGTGNNEQFF; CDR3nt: TGTGCCAGTAGGAAACTCCAAGGGACAGGGAACAATGAGCAGTTCTTC
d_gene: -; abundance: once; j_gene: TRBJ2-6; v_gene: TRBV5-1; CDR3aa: CASSPGDGSGANVLTF; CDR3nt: TGCGCCAGCAGCCCGGGGGATGGCTCTGGGGCCAACGTCCTGACTTTC
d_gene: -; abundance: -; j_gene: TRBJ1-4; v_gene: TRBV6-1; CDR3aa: CASSEGTTNEKLFF; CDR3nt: TGTGCCAGCAGTGAAGGAACAACTAATGAAAAACTGTTTTTT
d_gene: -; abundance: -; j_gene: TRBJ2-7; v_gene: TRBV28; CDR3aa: CASSLEGSEQYF; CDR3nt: TGTGCCAGCAGTTTAGAGGGGAGCGAGCAGTACTTC
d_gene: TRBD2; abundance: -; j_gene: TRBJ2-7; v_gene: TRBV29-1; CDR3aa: CSVEGLAGDEYEQYF; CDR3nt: TGCAGCGTTGAAGGTCTAGCGGGAGACGAATACGAGCAGTACTTC
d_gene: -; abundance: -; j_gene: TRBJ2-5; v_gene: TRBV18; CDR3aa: CASARMWGEETQYF; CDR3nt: TGTGCCAGCGCGCGAATGTGGGGGGAAGAGACCCAGTACTTC
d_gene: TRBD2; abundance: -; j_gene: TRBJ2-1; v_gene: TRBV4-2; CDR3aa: CASSQEGSGSSYNEQFF; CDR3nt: TGTGCCAGCAGCCAAGAGGGCAGCGGGAGCTCCTACAATGAGCAGTTCTTC
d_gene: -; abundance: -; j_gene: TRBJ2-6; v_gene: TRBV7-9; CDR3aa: CASSAGQRDSGANVLTF; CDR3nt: TGTGCCAGCAGCGCGGGACAGCGGGACTCGGGGGCCAACGTCCTGACTTTC
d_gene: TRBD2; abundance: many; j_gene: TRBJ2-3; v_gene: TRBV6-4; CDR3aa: CASSRLAGQGDTQYF; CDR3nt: TGTGCCAGCAGTCGACTAGCGGGACAGGGAGATACGCAGTATTTT
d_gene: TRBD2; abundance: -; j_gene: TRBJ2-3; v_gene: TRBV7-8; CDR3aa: CASSLESSGTDTQYF; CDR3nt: TGTGCCAGCAGCTTAGAGTCTAGCGGGACTGATACGCAGTATTTT
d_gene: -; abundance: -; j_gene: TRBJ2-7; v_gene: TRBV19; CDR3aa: CASSITGHQSYEQYF; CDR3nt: TGTGCCAGTAGTATCACCGGACACCAATCCTACGAGCAGTACTTC
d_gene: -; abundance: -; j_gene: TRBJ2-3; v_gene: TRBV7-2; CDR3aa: CASSRDQSTDTQYF; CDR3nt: TGTGCCAGCTCCAGGGACCAGAGCACAGATACGCAGTATTTT
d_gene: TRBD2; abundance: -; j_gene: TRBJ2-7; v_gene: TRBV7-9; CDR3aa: CASSQTSYEQYF; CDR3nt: TGTGCCAGCAGCCAGACTAGCTATGAGCAGTACTTC
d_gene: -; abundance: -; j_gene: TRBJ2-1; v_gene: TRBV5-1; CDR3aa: CASSVAGYNEQFF; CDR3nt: TGCGCCAGCTCAGTAGCAGGATACAATGAGCAGTTCTTC
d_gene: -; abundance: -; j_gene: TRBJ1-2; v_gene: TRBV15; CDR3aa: CATSRDLGQGDGYTF; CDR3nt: TGTGCCACCAGCAGAGATCTAGGGCAGGGCGATGGCTACACCTTC
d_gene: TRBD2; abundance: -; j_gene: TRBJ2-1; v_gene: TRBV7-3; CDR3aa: CASSLTIAGAYNEQFF; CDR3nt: TGTGCCAGCAGCTTAACGATCGCGGGGGCCTACAATGAGCAGTTCTTC
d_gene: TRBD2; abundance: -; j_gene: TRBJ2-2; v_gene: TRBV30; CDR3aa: CAWKSGGWDTGELFF; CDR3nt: TGTGCCTGGAAATCGGGAGGGTGGGACACCGGGGAGCTGTTTTTT
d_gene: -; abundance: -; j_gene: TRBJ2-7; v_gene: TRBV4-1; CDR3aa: CASSHQLTISYEQYF; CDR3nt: TGCGCCAGCAGCCACCAACTCACAATCTCCTACGAGCAGTACTTC
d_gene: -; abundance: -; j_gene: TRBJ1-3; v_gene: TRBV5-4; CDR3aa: CASSLADNSGNTIYF; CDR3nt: TGTGCCAGCAGCTTGGCCGACAACTCTGGAAACACCATATATTTT
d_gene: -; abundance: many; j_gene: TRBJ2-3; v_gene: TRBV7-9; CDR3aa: CASSPLPTQYF; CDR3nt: TGTGCCAGCAGCCCCCTCCCTACGCAGTATTTT
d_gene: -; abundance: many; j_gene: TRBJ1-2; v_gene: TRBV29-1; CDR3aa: CSVEVEQGYTF; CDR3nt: TGCAGCGTTGAAGTTGAGCAGGGCTACACCTTC
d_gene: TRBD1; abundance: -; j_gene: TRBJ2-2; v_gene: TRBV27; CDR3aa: CAARGRGLANTGELFF; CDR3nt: TGTGCCGCCAGGGGGCGCGGATTAGCGAACACCGGGGAGCTGTTTTTT
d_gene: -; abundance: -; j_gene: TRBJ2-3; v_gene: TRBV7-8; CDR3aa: CASNSEGLGDTQYF; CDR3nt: TGTGCCAGCAACTCGGAGGGCCTCGGGGATACGCAGTATTTT